A selection of T cell receptor beta chains follows, all from one sample in a study of T cell repertoires in cytomegalovirus infection. TCRdb re-analysed the reads in MiXCR, keeping a single row per CDR3 protein. The profile covers some 100,000 distinct CDR3 sequences, with 20% to 30% appearing a single time and about two fifths taken by the ten largest. The sequencing input was CD8+ T cells from PBMCs. These receptors originate from a human donor in good health (CMV status not recorded). Some clones in this sample may be carry-over from other donors' samples. Each CDR3 is given with its conserved first and last residue. D genes are given only for firm matches. Clone size is not always given. Where it is, it says once, few, many or a class for expanded clones.

>TRBV7-2|few|TRBD1|TRBJ1-2
CASSLARGTGSSSEGGYTF
TGTGCCAGCAGCTTAGCGAGAGGGACAGGGAGTTCTTCAGAAGGCGGCTACACCTTC
>TRBV14|few|TRBD1|TRBJ2-3
CASSHTDRGRRTDTQYF
TGTGCCAGCAGCCATACTGACAGGGGGCGCCGGACAGATACGCAGTATTTT
>TRBV7-9|few|.|TRBJ1-1
CASGTNTEAFF
TGTGCCTCGGGGACGAACACTGAAGCTTTCTTT
>TRBV9|.|TRBD2|TRBJ2-2
CASSVGTSGGELFF
TGTGCCAGCAGCGTAGGGACTAGCGGCGGGGAGCTGTTTTTT
>TRBV6-8|.|.|TRBJ2-3
CASSYMGDSSTDTQYF
TGTGCCAGCAGTTACATGGGGGACTCAAGCACAGATACGCAGTATTTT
>TRBV19|few|.|TRBJ1-1
CASIPDINTEAFF
TGTGCCAGTATCCCGGACATAAACACTGAAGCTTTCTTT
>TRBV15|few|.|TRBJ1-5
CATSREIDRPHRQPQHF
TGTGCCACCAGCAGGGAAATTGACAGGCCCCACCGACAGCCCCAGCATTTT
>TRBV7-8|many|TRBD1|TRBJ1-5
CASSPGTGNNQPQHF
TGTGCCAGCAGCCCCGGGACAGGGAACAATCAGCCCCAGCATTTT
>TRBV2|.|TRBD1|TRBJ2-7
CASSYSPSGQGAHEQYF
TGTGCCAGCAGCTATTCACCCTCGGGACAGGGGGCCCACGAGCAGTACTTC
>TRBV2|few|TRBD2|TRBJ2-5
CASPPSGSEETQYF
TGTGCCAGCCCTCCGAGCGGGAGCGAGGAGACCCAGTACTTC
>TRBV7-9|few|TRBD1|TRBJ2-5
CASSLITGQSQETQYF
TGTGCCAGCAGCTTAATAACGGGACAGAGCCAAGAGACCCAGTACTTC
>TRBV4-3|.|TRBD2|TRBJ2-3
CASSQDQRGFTDTQYF
TGCGCCAGCAGCCAAGATCAGCGGGGGTTTACAGATACGCAGTATTTT
>TRBV11-2|many|.|TRBJ1-6
CASSRAGNNSPLHF
TGTGCCAGCAGTCGAGCGGGTAATAATTCACCCCTCCACTTT
>TRBV2|few|TRBD2|TRBJ2-7
CASSVASGAYEQYF
TGTGCCAGCAGTGTTGCGAGCGGGGCCTACGAGCAGTACTTC
>TRBV6-2/TRBV6-3|many|.|TRBJ2-1
CASTDQHRYNEQFF
TGTGCCAGCACCGACCAACACCGATACAATGAGCAGTTCTTC
>TRBV7-9|many|.|TRBJ1-2
CASSLYGGHLLDGDYTF
TGTGCCAGCAGCTTATATGGGGGACACCTACTCGACGGGGACTACACCTTC
>TRBV7-8|.|.|TRBJ2-1
CASSFPGPLGNEQFF
TGTGCCAGCAGCTTCCCCGGGCCTCTAGGCAATGAGCAGTTCTTC
>TRBV20-1|many|TRBD2|TRBJ2-1
CSARGLAGVEQFF
TGCAGTGCTAGAGGACTAGCGGGAGTTGAGCAGTTCTTC
>TRBV6-8|.|.|TRBJ2-3
CASSYEWEAGGSTDTQYF
TGTGCCAGCAGTTACGAGTGGGAAGCGGGTGGAAGCACAGATACGCAGTATTTT
>TRBV23-1|few|.|TRBJ2-5
CASSRTGGVPGGAQYF
TGCGCCAGCAGTCGTACAGGGGGAGTCCCGGGGGGAGCCCAGTACTTC
>TRBV14|.|.|TRBJ1-6
CASSQAGNSPLHF
TGTGCCAGCAGCCAAGCGGGGAATTCACCCCTCCACTTT
>TRBV7-2|many|.|TRBJ1-4
CASSSTFETGATLPELFF
TGTGCCAGCAGCTCTACTTTTGAGACAGGAGCTACCCTTCCTGAACTGTTTTTT
>TRBV6-2/TRBV6-3|.|.|TRBJ2-2
CASSYLESNTGELFF
TGTGCCAGCAGTTATCTAGAGTCGAACACCGGGGAGCTGTTTTTT
>TRBV2|.|TRBD1|TRBJ1-2
CASTQGASGYTF
TGTGCCAGCACCCAGGGGGCCTCCGGCTACACCTTC
>TRBV28|.|.|TRBJ2-7
CASSLSTGKVAAYEQYF
TGTGCCAGCAGTTTATCGACAGGGAAGGTAGCGGCATACGAGCAGTACTTC
>TRBV10-3|.|.|TRBJ1-4
CAISVRRRTPLPNEKLFF
TGTGCCATCAGTGTTCGGAGACGTACCCCCTTACCTAATGAAAAACTGTTTTTT
>TRBV6-2/TRBV6-3|.|.|TRBJ1-3
CASSRRPTASSGNTIYF
TGTGCCAGCAGCCGACGCCCGACAGCAAGCTCTGGAAACACCATATATTTT
>TRBV6-6|many|.|TRBJ1-3
CASSDTAGFSGNTIYF
TGTGCCAGCAGTGATACAGCGGGATTCTCTGGAAACACCATATATTTT
>TRBV7-8|.|.|TRBJ1-5
CASSPRGRPNQPQHF
TGTGCCAGCAGCCCTAGAGGTAGGCCCAATCAGCCCCAGCATTTT
>TRBV20-1|.|.|TRBJ1-1
CSARGRTTPITEAFF
TGCAGTGCTAGAGGACGGACTACCCCGATCACTGAAGCTTTCTTT
>TRBV24-1|.|TRBD2|TRBJ2-2
CATSDFGLANTGELFF
TGTGCCACCAGTGATTTTGGACTAGCGAACACCGGGGAGCTGTTTTTT
>TRBV4-1|.|.|TRBJ1-6
CASSQDISSPLHF
TGCGCCAGCAGCCAAGATATCTCTTCACCCCTCCACTTT
>TRBV5-4|many|.|TRBJ2-5
CASSLPADQETQYF
TGTGCCAGCAGCTTGCCAGCGGACCAAGAGACCCAGTACTTC
>TRBV4-1|few|.|TRBJ2-5
CASSQDLREETQYF
TGCGCCAGCAGCCAAGATTTGCGGGAAGAGACCCAGTACTTC
>TRBV6-2/TRBV6-3|many|TRBD1|TRBJ1-1
CASSYGTGGLITEAFF
TGTGCCAGCAGTTACGGGACAGGGGGCTTGATCACTGAAGCTTTCTTT
>TRBV6-2/TRBV6-3|.|.|TRBJ2-5
CASSYPLEETQYF
TGTGCCAGCAGTTACCCGCTGGAAGAGACCCAGTACTTC
>TRBV27|.|.|TRBJ1-1
CATMEGLNTEAFF
TGTGCCACCATGGAGGGCCTAAACACTGAAGCTTTCTTT
>TRBV4-1|many|.|TRBJ2-1
CASSQGDEQFF
TGCGCCAGCAGCCAAGGGGATGAGCAGTTCTTC
>TRBV4-1|few|TRBD1|TRBJ1-1
CASSQDRLGGFTEAFF
TGCGCCAGCAGCCAAGATCGGTTAGGGGGCTTTACTGAAGCTTTCTTT